Each of the 14 T cell receptor beta chains below was sequenced from the same sample in a study of T cells in Graves' hyperthyroidism and ophthalmopathy (dated by TCRdb to between 2018 and 2021). To prepare the library, multiplex PCR was applied. Sequenced on an Illumina HiSeq 2000. TCR beta CDR3 regions were amplified from RNA transcripts. For the first round of RT-PCR on the TCR CDR3, the HTBI primer set was used together with the Qiagen OneStep RT-PCR kit. TCRdb reanalyzed the raw reads on its own, using fastp at Q25 for trimming and MiXCR for clone calling, and kept in-frame beta chains. Entries are consolidated by CDR3 protein sequence, retaining the most common genes and DNA. The sample has about 840,000 distinct CDR3 sequences on record, 38% of them singletons. About 8.9% of the sample belongs to the ten largest clones. Sequencing was done on a sample of blood. These receptors all come from a man aged 18-30 years with Graves' hyperthyroidism.

V is TRBV7-9 and J is TRBJ2-5; the D gene could be TRBD1 or TRBD2 (5 bases each). The CDR3 spans 14 residues. V shed 6 bases and J shed 2 bases, with 13 bases lying between them. CDR1 and CDR2 from the germline V gene are SEHNR and FQNEAQ (reference sequence). The DNA of the CDR3 is TGTGCCAGCAGTTCCCGGGGCCCTCAAGAGACCCAGTACTTC. It specifies CASSSRGPQETQYF.

This CDR3 reads CSVGLAGVSYEQYF. The CDR3 DNA follows: TGCAGCGTTGGACTAGCGGGAGTCTCCTACGAGCAGTACTTC. V gene TRBV29-1 combines with J gene TRBJ2-7, with 12 bases matching TRBD2. The germline gives CDR1 SQVTM, CDR2 ANQGSEA. V dropped 4 bases and J dropped 0; count of bases not matched to a gene: 1. The CDR3 extends over 14 amino acids.

In this sample, this clonotype turned up a few times. The CDR3 region is CAISESGTGELFF. CDR3 in DNA: TGTGCCATCAGTGAGTCGGGGACCGGGGAGCTGTTTTTT. V is TRBV10-3 and J is TRBJ2-2; D gene ambiguous. Germline lookup yields CDR1 ENHRY and CDR2 SYGVKD. V was trimmed by 0 bases and J by 5 bases, leaving 4 bases between them. The CDR3 sequence is 13 residues long.

A word on this clonotype: This clone may be a read error of a much larger clone one base away. The V and J genes are TRBV20-1 and TRBJ1-5; D call uncertain. Germline lookup yields CDR1 DFQATT and CDR2 SNEGSKA (reference sequence). The CDR3 is 12 amino acids. The CDR3 DNA reads as TGCAGTGCTAGAAGGCACAATCAGCTCCAGCATTTT. It is translated as CSARRHNQLQHF.

Only a few counts were recorded for this clonotype. The J gene is TRBJ1-3, the V gene TRBV6-5; D gene unclear. Trimming stripped 2 bases from V and 4 bases from J, with 9 bases between. Per germline, CDR1 MNHEY and CDR2 SVGAGI. The CDR3 extends over 14 amino acids. Here the CDR3 reads CASSYAGIGNTIYF. The CDR3 coding sequence is TGTGCCAGCAGTTACGCCGGGATAGGAAACACCATATATTTT.

The chain joins TRBV12-3 or TRBV12-4 to TRBJ1-2; 7 bases are shared with TRBD1. V dropped 6 bases and J dropped 5; count of bases not matched to a gene: 9. CDR3 length: 14 residues. Written as DNA, the CDR3 is TGTGCCAGCAGCGGGACAGAAGATAAATATGGCTACACCTTC. Translating gives CASSGTEDKYGYTF.

In DNA form, the CDR3 reads TGCAGTGCCTTCAGAGAGGGACTAGTCGGCGGGGGATCCTACGAGCAGTACTTC. The encoded protein is CSAFREGLVGGGSYEQYF. V gene TRBV20-1 combines with J gene TRBJ2-7, with TRBD2 identical over 8 bases. From germline, CDR1 is DFQATT and CDR2 SNEGSKA (reference sequence). After removal of 6 bases from V and 1 base from J, the junction contained 20 bases not matched to a gene. This CDR3 comprises 18 residues.

This clonotype was detected once. A much larger clone is a single base away; this may be a read error. The chain recombines TRBV12-3 or TRBV12-4 with TRBJ1-5, with 11 bases matching TRBD1. The CDR3 loop spans 14 amino acids. The V and J ends lost 6 bases and 6 bases, in that order; junction bases with no gene match: 4. The CDR3 protein is CASRPGTGGQPQHF. The CDR3 region has the DNA TGTGCCAGCAGGCCCGGGACAGGGGGTCAGCCCCAGCATTTT.

This clonotype was detected ten times or more. The chain employs TRBV29-1 and TRBJ1-5; weak D call: TRBD1 (5 bases). The length of the CDR3 is 15 residues. V lost 5 bases to trimming and J lost 0 bases, with 14 bases between them. Germline CDR1 and CDR2: SQVTM and ANQGSEA. The CDR3: CSVSGGINSNQPQHF. The CDR3 DNA reads as TGCAGCGTTTCTGGGGGGATCAATAGCAATCAGCCCCAGCATTTT.

A note on this clonotype: With a much larger clone just one base away, this may be a read error. The chain has TRBV7-9 and TRBJ2-7; 9 bases are shared with TRBD1. CDR1 is SEHNR, CDR2 FQNEAQ, per germline (reference sequence). Trimming removed 5 bases from V and 9 bases from J; junction bases left unmatched: 11. The CDR3 is made up of 14 amino acids. This CDR3 is CASSRQGGVRVQYF. CDR3 nucleotides: TGTGCCAGCAGCCGACAGGGGGGGGTCCGCGTGCAGTACTTC.

This clonotype has more than one count but fewer than ten. The V call is TRBV7-9, the J call TRBJ1-1; the D is unclear. The length of the CDR3 is 13 residues. V was shortened by 0 bases and J by 7 bases, with 9 bases between the two germline ends. Germline V gene sequence: CDR1 SEHNR, CDR2 FQNEAQ (reference sequence). CDR3 sequence: CASSLAPASEAFF. In DNA, the CDR3 is TGTGCCAGCAGCTTAGCCCCGGCCAGTGAAGCTTTCTTT.

To note about this clonotype: This could be a read error, since a much larger clone is one nucleotide away. The genes are TRBV9 and TRBJ1-1; 9 nucleotides agree with TRBD1. Germline-derived CDR1 and CDR2 are SGDLS and YYNGEE. This CDR3 is built from 16 residues. In DNA, the CDR3 is TGCGCCAGCAGACCAAGGGGGACAGGGTCGAACACTGAAGCTTTCTTT. Its protein product is CASRPRGTGSNTEAFF.

This clonotype was picked up a small number of times. The V and J genes are TRBV3-1 and TRBJ2-7, with a tentative D call TRBD2 (6 bases). The V gene's germline CDR1 is LGHDT and CDR2 YNNKEL (reference sequence). V was cut by 7 bases and J by 5 bases, with 12 bases left in between. This CDR3 has 12 amino acids. As DNA, the CDR3 is TGTGCCAGCAACCTCGGGGGTAACGAGCAGTACTTC. Encoded protein: CASNLGGNEQYF.

The chain couples TRBV29-1 to TRBJ2-1; 12 bases fit TRBD2. The J call may not be correct, given that the DNA end is closer to TRBJ2-7. Germline CDR1 reads SQVTM; CDR2 reads ANQGSEA. The CDR3 is made up of 13 amino acids. The CDR3 DNA reads TGCAGCGGGACTAGCGGGGATTACAATGAGCAGTACTTC. Protein sequence: CSGTSGDYNEQYF.